The 23 T cell receptor beta chains below all came from one sample that was sequenced in a study of blood T cell repertoires in COVID-19. TCRdb keeps only in-frame clones here, not all; method: immunoSEQ multiplex PCR. The data contain more than 200,000 clones, about 80% of them singletons. Sequencing used PBMCs or T cells enriched from blood (not recorded which). The receptors stem from a man aged 60 to 69 who had recovered from COVID-19.

The chain links TRBV27 to TRBJ2-3, with 7 bases matching TRBD2. The CDR3 contains 16 residues. Germline CDR1 is MNHEY and CDR2 is SMNVEV (reference sequence). The V and J ends lost 0 bases and 2 bases, in that order; junction bases with no gene match: 5. CDR3 sequence reads: CASSLSSGATTDTQYF. CDR3 sequence (DNA): TGTGCCAGCAGTTTATCAAGCGGGGCCACCACAGATACGCAGTATTTT.

The V call is TRBV6-5, the J call TRBJ1-2; 8 positions match TRBD1. With 5 bases clipped from V and 8 bases from J, the junction kept 7 bases outside the gene matches. Germline V gene lookup returns CDR1 MNHEY and CDR2 SVGAGI. This CDR3 has 13 amino acids. CDR3 in DNA: TGTGCCAGCAGTCTAGGGACAGGTCAAGGCTACACCTTC. Its protein is CASSLGTGQGYTF.

This clone appeared a single time. The chain combines TRBV27 with TRBJ1-1; TRBD1 is a possible D gene (6 bases). The CDR3 contains 14 residues. Germline-derived CDR1 and CDR2 are MNHEY and SMNVEV (reference sequence). Trimming left V 0 bases short and J 5 bases short, with 10 bases between. The CDR3 nucleotides read TGTGCCAGCAGTTTATCGAGAGGGGGTACTGAAGCTTTCTTT. It is translated as CASSLSRGGTEAFF.

The V gene is TRBV5-5, the J gene TRBJ2-1; 9 bases agree with TRBD1. The CDR3 sequence is 14 residues long. Germline V CDR1 and CDR2: SGHKS, YYEKEE (reference sequence). V lost 4 bases and J lost 8; bases outside the gene matches: 7. The CDR3: CASSTRTGVDEQFF. Here the CDR3 DNA reads TGTGCCAGCAGCACAAGGACAGGGGTGGATGAGCAGTTCTTC.

The chain couples TRBV6-2 or TRBV6-3 to TRBJ1-3; perhaps TRBD1 as D (6 bases). The CDR3 loop spans 16 amino acids. V lost 3 bases, J lost 4 bases, and 16 bases lay in between. Germline V lookup: CDR1 MNHEY, CDR2 SVGEGT. The CDR3 coding sequence is TGTGCCAGCAGTTATCAGCGGGGGGCTTTCGGAAACACCATATATTTT. This codes for CASSYQRGAFGNTIYF.

This chain connects TRBV19 to TRBJ1-2; 7 nucleotides match TRBD1. Germline V lookup: CDR1 LNHDA, CDR2 SQIVND (reference sequence). This CDR3 has 15 residues. Trimming cost V 5 bases and J 8 bases; bases outside gene matches: 14. The DNA of the CDR3 is TGTGCCAGTAGTTCCCCCTTCACAGGGGATTGGGGCTACACCTTC. Encoded protein: CASSSPFTGDWGYTF.

J is TRBJ2-6 and V is TRBV19; D not resolved. The CDR3 has 13 amino acids. CDR1 and CDR2 from the germline V gene are LNHDA and SQIVND (reference sequence). V was trimmed by 8 bases and J by 4 bases, leaving 9 bases between them. DNA of the CDR3: TGTGCCAGTTACAGCTCCGGGGCCAACGTCCTGACTTTC. Translating it yields CASYSSGANVLTF.

The chain links TRBV19 to TRBJ2-7; 9 positions match TRBD1. Germline CDR1 reads LNHDA; CDR2 reads SQIVND (reference sequence). V shed 7 bases and J 5 bases; nucleotides not matched to a gene: 9. The CDR3 consists of 14 residues. The CDR3 protein is CASTTGQGFDEQYF. DNA for the CDR3: TGTGCCAGTACCACGGGACAGGGCTTCGACGAGCAGTACTTC.

V gene TRBV19 combines with J gene TRBJ1-2, with D unclear. This CDR3 contains 13 residues. Germline lookup yields CDR1 LNHDA and CDR2 SQIVND (reference sequence). V dropped 4 bases and J dropped 6 bases, with 12 bases sitting between them. The chain's CDR3 is CASSNRVINGYTF. The CDR3 DNA sequence: TGTGCCAGTAGTAATCGGGTTATAAATGGCTACACCTTC.

CDR3 bases: TGTGCCAGCAGTTCAGGGGGCTTCTACGAGCAGTACTTC. This sequence encodes CASSSGGFYEQYF. The V call is TRBV28, the J call TRBJ2-7, with 8 bases aligning to TRBD1. In germline, CDR1 is MDHEN, CDR2 SYDVKM. CDR3 length: 13 residues. V gave up 4 bases and J gave up 3 bases; unmatched junction bases: 2.

The chain joins TRBV11-2 to TRBJ1-1; D not resolved. This CDR3 has 13 amino acids. Germline CDR1 and CDR2: SGHAT and FQNNGV. Trimming removed 0 bases from V and 7 bases from J, with 9 bases in between. In nucleotides, the CDR3 is TGTGCCAGCAGCTTAGATCGTTTAGATGAAGCTTTCTTT. As protein: CASSLDRLDEAFF.

This clone was recorded only once. V and J are TRBV5-4 and TRBJ1-1; D is unresolved. The V gene's germline CDR1 is SGHNT and CDR2 YYREEE (reference sequence). V lost 3 bases to trimming and J lost 7 bases, with 19 bases between them. The CDR3 totals 15 residues. CDR3 amino acids: CASSSSRGGSFEAFF. The DNA for the CDR3 is TGTGCCAGCAGCTCCTCCCGGGGAGGGTCCTTTGAAGCTTTCTTT.

The rearrangement joins TRBV7-3 to TRBJ2-2; 7 bases fit TRBD1. The CDR3 contains 16 residues. The germline V gene has CDR1 SGHTA and CDR2 FQGTGA. With V trimmed by 4 bases and J by 0 bases, 5 bases remained unmatched. The CDR3 here is CASSSTGTANTGELFF. The DNA for the CDR3 is TGTGCCAGCAGCTCGACCGGGACAGCGAACACCGGGGAGCTGTTTTTT.

This clone was seen just once. The chain recombines TRBV5-5 with TRBJ1-2, with D possibly TRBD1 on 5 matching bases. V was cut by 4 bases and J by 1 base, with 20 bases left in between. The length of the CDR3 is 17 residues. Germline V gene sequence: CDR1 SGHKS, CDR2 YYEKEE (reference sequence). The CDR3 coding sequence is TGTGCCAGCAGCCTTTTTGGGCTGGGGCAGAGTAACTATGGCTACACCTTC. This codes for CASSLFGLGQSNYGYTF. The variable domain in full, completed from reference TRBV5-5 and TRBJ1-2, reads DAGVTQSPTHLIKTRGQQVTLRCSPISGHKSVSWYQQVLGQGPQFIFQYYEKEERGRGNFPDRFSARQFPNYSSELNVNALLLGDSALYLCASSLFGLGQSNYGYTFGSGTRLTVV.

V usage is TRBV5-5 and J usage is TRBJ1-2; unclear D gene. Trimming took 6 bases from V and 0 from J, leaving 15 bases between them. Germline CDR1 SGHKS, CDR2 YYEKEE (reference sequence). The CDR3 runs 15 residues. The CDR3 DNA reads TGTGCCAGCACCCCTCAGGCCAGAGCTAACTATGGCTACACCTTC. The encoded protein is CASTPQARANYGYTF.

The chain couples TRBV7-9 to TRBJ1-6, with 9 nucleotides matching TRBD1. V trimming: 1 base; J trimming: 6 bases; junction bases outside the gene matches: 1. In germline, CDR1 is SEHNR, CDR2 FQNEAQ (reference sequence). This CDR3 comprises 15 residues. Written as DNA, the CDR3 is TGTGCCAGCAGCTTAGGACAGGGGGGTAATTCACCCCTCCACTTT. This translates into CASSLGQGGNSPLHF.

The rearrangement links TRBV15 to TRBJ2-2; perhaps TRBD2 as D (7 bases). The germline gives CDR1 LNHNV, CDR2 YYDKDF (reference sequence). The length of the CDR3 is 16 residues. Trimming pared 0 bases from V and 5 bases from J, leaving 13 bases between. The CDR3: CATSRDRGGGTGELFF. CDR3 bases: TGTGCCACCAGCAGAGATCGAGGGGGAGGGACCGGGGAGCTGTTTTTT.

The chain joins TRBV4-3 to TRBJ1-1; 10 positions agree with TRBD1. CDR3 length: 14 residues. Germline assignment: CDR1 LGHNA and CDR2 YSLEER. After removal of 1 base from V and 5 bases from J, the junction contained 1 base not matched to a gene. The CDR3 coding sequence is TGCGCCAGCAGCCAAGGACAGGGGGCTACTGAAGCTTTCTTT. Translated: CASSQGQGATEAFF.

CDR3 region: CASSFTGTGSLFEQYF. CDR3 in DNA: TGCGCCAGCAGTTTTACCGGGACAGGGAGTTTGTTCGAGCAGTACTTC. The chain recombines TRBV5-1 with TRBJ2-7, with 9 bases aligning to TRBD1. CDR3 size: 16 residues. CDR1 and CDR2 from the germline V gene are SGHRS and YFSETQ. The V and J ends lost 5 bases and 6 bases, in that order; junction bases with no gene match: 15.

Only one count was recorded for this clone. This CDR3 is CASSLKLAGVKGGELFF. CDR3 DNA: TGTGCCAGCAGCTTGAAACTAGCGGGGGTTAAAGGCGGGGAGCTGTTTTTT. The chain couples TRBV5-4 to TRBJ2-2, with 11 bases fitting TRBD2. Germline CDR1 reads SGHNT; CDR2 reads YYREEE (reference sequence). After removal of 1 base from V and 7 bases from J, the junction contained 9 bases not matched to a gene. The CDR3 extends over 17 amino acids.

In DNA form, the CDR3 reads TGTGCCAGCAGTGTGAACAGGGGGCGAGAGCCCCAGCATTTT. Protein sequence: CASSVNRGREPQHF. The chain couples TRBV2 to TRBJ1-5; 9 bases align to TRBD1. The CDR3 is made up of 14 amino acids. Looked up from germline, CDR1 is SNHLY and CDR2 is FYNNEI. The V and J ends lost 4 bases and 8 bases, in that order; junction bases with no gene match: 6. The entire variable domain, with the rest obtained from reference TRBV2 and TRBJ1-5, is as follows: EPEVTQTPSHQVTQMGQEVILRCVPISNHLYFYWYRQILGQKVEFLVSFYNNEISEKSEIFDDQFSVERPDGSNFTLKIRSTKLEDSAMYFCASSVNRGREPQHFGDGTRLSIL.

This clone has a single count. The rearrangement links TRBV7-8 to TRBJ1-5; no definite D call. Germline V gives CDR1 SGHVS, CDR2 FQNEAQ. The CDR3 runs 15 residues. V lost 1 base, J lost 0 bases, and 7 bases lay in between. In DNA, the CDR3 is TGTGCCAGCAGCTTAGTCTTGAGTAGCAATCAGCCCCAGCATTTT. Protein product: CASSLVLSSNQPQHF.

This clone was recorded a few times. This chain's CDR3 is CASSYSLDGDGYTF. The CDR3 nucleotides are TGCGCCAGCAGCTATAGCTTGGATGGAGATGGCTACACCTTC. The V gene is TRBV4-1, the J gene TRBJ1-2; D gene uncertain. Per germline, CDR1 MGHRA and CDR2 YSYEKL. The V and J ends lost 5 bases and 6 bases respectively, with 16 bases between them. This CDR3 comprises 14 residues.